One sample yielded the 6 T cell receptor beta chains listed below, sequenced in a study of T cell responses to AZD1222 COVID-19 vaccine. Some clones are missing from TCRdb's copy, which holds only in-frame ones; the method was immunoSEQ multiplex PCR. The data show around 70,000 clones, about 85% seen once. This sample comprised peripheral blood, obtained 28 days after the second AZD1222 dose. These receptors all stem from an adult who received the AZD1222 COVID-19 vaccine.

This rearrangement joins TRBV6-5 to TRBJ1-3, with D perhaps matching TRBD1 (6 bases). V lost 6 bases to trimming and J lost 3 bases, with 15 bases between them. Germline V gene lookup returns CDR1 MNHEY and CDR2 SVGAGI. The CDR3 contains 15 residues. For the CDR3, the DNA is TGTGCCAGCAGGGGACCCGGGGGCCTTGGAAACACCATATATTTT. This translates into CASRGPGGLGNTIYF.

The chain combines TRBV6-5 with TRBJ2-1; 7 bases match TRBD2. Germline loops: CDR1 MNHEY, CDR2 SVGAGI. Unmatched junction bases numbered 4, after V lost 0 bases and J lost 5 bases. The CDR3 runs to 15 residues. The CDR3 DNA is TGTGCCAGCAGTTACTCGGAGCGGGGAGACAATGAGCAGTTCTTC. Residues: CASSYSERGDNEQFF.

This rearrangement joins TRBV2 to TRBJ1-1; no reliable D call. V was cut by 9 bases and J by 4 bases, with 15 bases left in between. CDR1 is SNHLY and CDR2 is FYNNEI in the germline V gene. This CDR3 has 13 residues. The CDR3 sequence is CASDFAMGTEAFF. For the CDR3, the DNA is TGTGCCAGTGACTTCGCAATGGGCACTGAAGCTTTCTTT.

The chain combines TRBV6-5 with TRBJ1-1; D not resolved. The V end lost 7 bases, the J end lost 3 bases, and 12 bases lay between the germline ends. In germline, CDR1 is MNHEY, CDR2 SVGAGI. The CDR3 totals 13 residues. CDR3 bases: TGTGCCAGCAATATCCGGAGGGACACTGAAGCTTTCTTT. Encoded protein: CASNIRRDTEAFF.

The V call is TRBV21-1, the J call TRBJ1-1. TRBV21-1 is a known pseudogene. The CDR3 totals 15 residues. CDR3 amino acids: CASSPELERNTEAFF. The CDR3 DNA reads TGTGCCAGCAGCCCCGAGTTGGAGAGGAACACTGAAGCTTTCTTT.

There are a few counts of this clone. V is TRBV19 and J is TRBJ1-2; 9 bases align to TRBD1. The germline gives CDR1 LNHDA, CDR2 SQIVND (reference sequence). There are 14 residues in the CDR3. V dropped 4 bases and J dropped 7; count of bases not matched to a gene: 7. The CDR3 is CASSKPRTGVGYTF. In DNA form, the CDR3 reads TGTGCCAGTAGTAAACCTCGGACAGGGGTTGGCTACACCTTC.